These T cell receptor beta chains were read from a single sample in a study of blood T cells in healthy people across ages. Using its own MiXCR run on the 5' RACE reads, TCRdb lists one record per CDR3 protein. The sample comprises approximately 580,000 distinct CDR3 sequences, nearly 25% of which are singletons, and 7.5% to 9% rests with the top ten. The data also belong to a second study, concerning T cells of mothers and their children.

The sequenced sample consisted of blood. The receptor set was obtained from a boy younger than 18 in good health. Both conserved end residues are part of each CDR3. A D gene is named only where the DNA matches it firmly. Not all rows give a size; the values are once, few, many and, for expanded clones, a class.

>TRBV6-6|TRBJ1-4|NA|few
TGTGCCAGCAGTTACTCATCGGGGGCTGATAATGAAAAACTGTTTTTT
CASSYSSGADNEKLFF
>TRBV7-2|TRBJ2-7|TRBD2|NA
TGTGCCAGCAGCTTAGCGGCTAGCGGCCCCTACGAGCAGTACTTC
CASSLAASGPYEQYF
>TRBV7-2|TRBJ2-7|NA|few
TGTGCCAGCAGCCTAACGGGTGACGCGGCCTCCTACGAGCAGTACTTC
CASSLTGDAASYEQYF
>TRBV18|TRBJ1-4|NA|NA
TGTGCCAGCTCACCAGGAGTCAGAGGGACCAATGAAAAACTGTTTTTT
CASSPGVRGTNEKLFF
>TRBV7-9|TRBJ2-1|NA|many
TGTGCCAGCAGCTTAGTGTCGGACTCGGCGGAGCAGTTCTTC
CASSLVSDSAEQFF
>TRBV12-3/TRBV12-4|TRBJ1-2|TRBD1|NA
TGTGCCAGCAGCCTAGCGACAGGGATTTATGGCTACACCTTC
CASSLATGIYGYTF
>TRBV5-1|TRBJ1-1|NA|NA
TGCGCCAGCAGTCCTTCGGGCGATTCGAACACTGAAGCTTTCTTT
CASSPSGDSNTEAFF
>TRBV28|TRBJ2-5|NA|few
TGTGCCAGCAGTTTAAGGCCGACCACCCGAGATGAGACCCAGTACTTC
CASSLRPTTRDETQYF
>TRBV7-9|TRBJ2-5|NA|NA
TGTGCCAGCAGCTTGCTAGACCAAGAGACCCAGTACTTC
CASSLLDQETQYF
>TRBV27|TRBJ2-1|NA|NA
TGTGCCAGCAGATACGGAGGGTATGAGCAGTTCTTC
CASRYGGYEQFF
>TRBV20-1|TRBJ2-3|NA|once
TGCAGTGCTAGCCGGGGAAGGTCCCGATTGTATTTT
CSASRGRSRLYF
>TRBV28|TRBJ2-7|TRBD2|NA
TGTGCCAGCAGTTCCCCGGGACTAGCGGGGGCTAACTACGAGCAGTACTTC
CASSSPGLAGANYEQYF
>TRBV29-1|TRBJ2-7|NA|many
TGCAGCGTTAGTACACAGGTACCCTACGAGCAGTACTTC
CSVSTQVPYEQYF
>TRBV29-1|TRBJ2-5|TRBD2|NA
TGCAGCGTGCTCGGGACTAGCGGGGGGGGTTTAGCAGAGACCCAGTACTTC
CSVLGTSGGGLAETQYF
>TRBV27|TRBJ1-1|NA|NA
TGTGCCAGCAGTTTTACGGTATACACTGAAGCTTTCTTT
CASSFTVYTEAFF
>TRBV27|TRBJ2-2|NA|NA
TGTGCCAGCAGTTACTCAGGGTTCGGGGAGCTGTTTTTT
CASSYSGFGELFF
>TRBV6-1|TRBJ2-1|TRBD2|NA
TGTGCCAGCGGAGCCGTCGGGGGGGAGCAGTTCTTC
CASGAVGGEQFF
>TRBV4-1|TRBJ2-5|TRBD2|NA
TGCGCCAGCAGCCAAGCTTGGGCGGGGGTGCTCCAAGAGACCCAGTACTTC
CASSQAWAGVLQETQYF
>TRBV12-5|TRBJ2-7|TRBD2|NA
TGTGCTAGTGGTTTGGAGGCCGGGACTAGCGGGAGAAGGGGCGTCTACGAGCAGTACTTC
CASGLEAGTSGRRGVYEQYF
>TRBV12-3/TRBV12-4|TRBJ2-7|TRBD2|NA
TGTGCCAGCAGTTCCCCAGGACTAGCGGGAGTATGGCAGTACTTC
CASSSPGLAGVWQYF
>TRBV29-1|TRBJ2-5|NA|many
TGCAGCGTTGGGACAGATACCGCCCTCCAAGAGACCCAGTACTTC
CSVGTDTALQETQYF
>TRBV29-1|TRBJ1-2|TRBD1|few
TGCAGCGCCGGGACAGAACAGGAGTATGGCTACACCTTC
CSAGTEQEYGYTF
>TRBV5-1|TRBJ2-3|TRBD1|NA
TGCGCCAGCAGAAATGGACAGGGACGCACAGATACGCAGTATTTT
CASRNGQGRTDTQYF
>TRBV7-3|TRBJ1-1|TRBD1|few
TGTGCCAGCAGCCCCACGGGACAGGGGGGCACTGAAGCTTTCTTT
CASSPTGQGGTEAFF
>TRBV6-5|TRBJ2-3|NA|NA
TGTGCCAGCAGGGAAAGCACAGATACGCAGTATTTT
CASRESTDTQYF
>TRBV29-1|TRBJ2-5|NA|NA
TGCAGCGTTGAACCTCGGACAGTCGAGACCCAGTACTTC
CSVEPRTVETQYF
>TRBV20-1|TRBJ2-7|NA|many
TGCAGTGCAACTTCCCGGGATGACGGGAGTTCCTACGAGCAGTACTTC
CSATSRDDGSSYEQYF
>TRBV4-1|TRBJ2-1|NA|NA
TGCGCCAGCAGCCAATTCCGGGATGCCCAACACGATGAGCAGTTCTTC
CASSQFRDAQHDEQFF
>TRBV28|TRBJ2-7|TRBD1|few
TGTGCCAGCAGCCGCCCAGGGGGCGGCCTCTCCTACGAGCAGTACTTC
CASSRPGGGLSYEQYF
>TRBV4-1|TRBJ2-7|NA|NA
TGCGCCAGCAGCCAAGATCGACACTCCTCCTACGAGCAGTACTTC
CASSQDRHSSYEQYF
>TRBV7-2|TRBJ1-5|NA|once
TGTGCCAGCAGCTCCATGAATCAGCCCCAGCATTTT
CASSSMNQPQHF
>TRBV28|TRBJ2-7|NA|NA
TGTGCCAGCAGTTTTCAGGGGGGGCGCGCCGAGCAGTACTTC
CASSFQGGRAEQYF
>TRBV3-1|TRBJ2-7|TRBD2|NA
TGTGCCAGCAGCCAGGGACCCGGGACTAGCGGGAGTAGTCAGCAGTACTTC
CASSQGPGTSGSSQQYF
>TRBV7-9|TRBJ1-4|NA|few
TGTGCCAGCAGCCCCTTTGAAAGGATAAAACTGTTTTTT
CASSPFERIKLFF
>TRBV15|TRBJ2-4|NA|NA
TGTGCCACCAGCAGTGACCGACGGGCGAACATTCAGTACTTC
CATSSDRRANIQYF
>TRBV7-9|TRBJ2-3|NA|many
TGTGCCAGCAGCTTGAGCCAAGATACGCAGTATTTT
CASSLSQDTQYF
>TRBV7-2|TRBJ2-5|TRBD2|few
TGTGCCAGCAGCTTAAGGACTAGCGCCAGCGGCGTGGGGGAGACCCAGTACTTC
CASSLRTSASGVGETQYF
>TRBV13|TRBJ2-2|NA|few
TGTGCCAGCAGCTTTCTCAGAACGAACACCGGGGAGCTGTTTTTT
CASSFLRTNTGELFF
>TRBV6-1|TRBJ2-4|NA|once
TGTGCCAGCAGTGAAATGTGGGCGAAAGGCAGGGCCAAAAACATTCAGTACTTC
CASSEMWAKGRAKNIQYF
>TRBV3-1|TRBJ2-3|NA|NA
TGTGCCAGCAGCCAAGATCGAAACTCTGACACAGATACGCAGTATTTT
CASSQDRNSDTDTQYF
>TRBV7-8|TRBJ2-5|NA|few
TGTGCCAGCAGCTTACAGGCAGGTTACCAAGAGACCCAGTACTTC
CASSLQAGYQETQYF
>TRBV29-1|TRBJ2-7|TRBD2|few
TGCAGCGTTAGGGGGCTAGCGGGAGCCTCCGAGCAGTACTTC
CSVRGLAGASEQYF
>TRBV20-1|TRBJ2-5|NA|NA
TGCAGTGCTGAGAGGGAGACCCAGTACTTC
CSAERETQYF
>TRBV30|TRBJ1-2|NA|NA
TGTGCCTGGAGTGTAGGCGGCTATGGCTACGCCTTC
CAWSVGGYGYAF
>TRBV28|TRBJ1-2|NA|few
TGTGCCAGCAGTTACGGGGGTACGGTCGGCTATGGCTACACCTTC
CASSYGGTVGYGYTF
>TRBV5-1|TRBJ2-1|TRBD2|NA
TGCGCCAGCAGCTTCCTAGCGGGGGTAGACAATGAGCAGTTCTTC
CASSFLAGVDNEQFF
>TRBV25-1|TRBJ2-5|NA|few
TGTGCCAGCAGTGACGAAGGGGAGACCCAGTACTTC
CASSDEGETQYF
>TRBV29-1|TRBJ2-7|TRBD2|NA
TGCAGCGTTCGCGGGAGGAGCTCCTACGAGCAGTACTTC
CSVRGRSSYEQYF
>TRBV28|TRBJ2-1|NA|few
TGTGCCAGCAGCCAAATCCCTGAGGCGGCGTACAATGAGCAGTTCTTC
CASSQIPEAAYNEQFF
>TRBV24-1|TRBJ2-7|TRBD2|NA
TGTGCCACCAGTGACCCGACTAGCGGCTACGAGCAGTACTTC
CATSDPTSGYEQYF
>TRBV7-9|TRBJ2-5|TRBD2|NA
TGTGCCAGCAGCTTCGGACTAGCGGGCGTTCCGGGTGAGCAGTACTTC
CASSFGLAGVPGEQYF
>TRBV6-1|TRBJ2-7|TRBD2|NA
TGTGCCAGCAGGCCGGGACTAGGCGGGGGCTCCTACGAGCAGTACTTC
CASRPGLGGGSYEQYF
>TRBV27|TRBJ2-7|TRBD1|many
TGTGCCAGCAGTTACCAGCGTTCAGGGACAGGAACCTACGAGCAGTACTTC
CASSYQRSGTGTYEQYF